Presented here are 15 T cell receptor beta chains from one specimen sequenced in a study of T-cell memory formation after mild COVID-19. Each CDR3 protein gets one entry after TCRdb re-called the 5' RACE reads with MiXCR. The sample lists 470,000 or so distinct CDR3 sequences; 20% to 30% were seen once. Sequences were obtained from PBMCs or a T cell subset sorted from them (not recorded which). Every receptor here comes from an adult woman who had mild COVID-19 (a few samples of this study predate the infection). Cell type and time point are not known.

This clonotype has more than one count but fewer than ten. This rearrangement joins TRBV5-1 to TRBJ2-3; 7 positions match TRBD1. The CDR3 is 17 amino acids. Germline CDR1 is SGHRS and CDR2 is YFSETQ. V dropped 2 bases and J dropped 1; count of bases not matched to a gene: 10. The CDR3 DNA reads TGCGCCAGCAGCTTTGACCGAGGGGGCTTCGGCACAGATACGCAGTATTTT. Amino acid sequence: CASSFDRGGFGTDTQYF.

Here the CDR3 DNA reads TGCGCCAGCAGCCAAGCCGGGTCTGCTACCGGGGAGCTGTTTTTT. It encodes CASSQAGSATGELFF. J is TRBJ2-2 and V is TRBV4-1, with unresolved D. Germline CDR1 reads MGHRA; CDR2 reads YSYEKL. The V end was cut by 1 base, the J end by 5 bases, with 11 bases between. CDR3 size: 15 residues.

The chain carries TRBV3-1 and TRBJ2-1; 12 bases fit TRBD2. This CDR3 is 17 amino acids long. CDR1 and CDR2 from the germline V gene are LGHDT and YNNKEL (reference sequence). Trimming cost V 1 base and J 5 bases; bases outside gene matches: 6. In DNA, the CDR3 is TGTGCCAGCAGCCAAGTTTTCGCTAGCGGGAGGGACAATGAGCAGTTCTTC. Its protein is CASSQVFASGRDNEQFF.

This clonotype has a handful of counts. The V and J genes are TRBV7-9 and TRBJ2-3; the D is unclear. The germline gives CDR1 SEHNR, CDR2 FQNEAQ (reference sequence). The ends were cut back, 0 bases at V and 0 bases at J, with 10 bases in the middle. This CDR3 contains 16 residues. Here the CDR3 DNA reads TGTGCCAGCAGCTTAGCGCCCCCTGCGAGCACAGATACGCAGTATTTT. It codes for CASSLAPPASTDTQYF.

This clonotype was recorded a few times. The gene calls are TRBV20-1 and TRBJ2-1; D ambiguous. CDR3 size: 13 residues. Germline CDR1 and CDR2: DFQATT and SNEGSKA (reference sequence). Trimming left V 3 bases short and J 6 bases short, with 12 bases between. CDR3 sequence: CSAREPSINEQFF. In DNA, the CDR3 is TGCAGTGCTAGGGAGCCATCAATCAATGAGCAGTTCTTC.

CDR3 sequence (DNA): TGCAGCGTTGACTACACCTCAGGGAATCGGGGTGAGCAGTTCTTC. Its protein is CSVDYTSGNRGEQFF. The chain is built from TRBV29-1 and TRBJ2-1; tentatively, D is TRBD1 or TRBD2 (5 bases each). This CDR3 is built from 15 residues. The germline V gene has CDR1 SQVTM and CDR2 ANQGSEA. V was clipped by 3 bases and J by 9 bases, with 21 bases between them.

There are a few counts of this clonotype. This chain joins TRBV6-5 and TRBJ1-1; D is possibly TRBD1 (5 bases). CDR1 and CDR2 (germline): MNHEY, SVGAGI. This CDR3 has 17 amino acids. With 2 bases removed from V and 3 bases from J, the gap between germline ends came to 19 bases. The CDR3 region has the DNA TGTGCCAGCAGTTACGCGGGGGGGTTCACCTGGGACACTGAAGCTTTCTTT. Its translation is CASSYAGGFTWDTEAFF.

In its sample, this clonotype was seen a few times. This chain joins TRBV7-6 and TRBJ2-7; possibly TRBD2 for D (6 bases). Trimming stripped 4 bases from V and 2 bases from J, with 21 bases between. This CDR3 contains 17 residues. Germline V lookup: CDR1 SGHVS, CDR2 FNYEAQ. The CDR3 DNA reads TGTGCCAGCAGCTCAGAGGCTTTGGGGAGGAAAACCTACGAGCAGTACTTC. Translation gives CASSSEALGRKTYEQYF.

This clonotype was counted between two and nine times. The rearrangement uses TRBV4-1 and TRBJ2-1; 10 bases match TRBD2. J was trimmed by 6 bases and V by 0 bases; bases with no gene match: 5. The CDR3 sequence is 16 residues long. The germline gives CDR1 MGHRA, CDR2 YSYEKL. CDR3 bases: TGCGCCAGCAGCCAAGATCAGCGGGGGGGAGTCAATGAGCAGTTCTTC. Protein product: CASSQDQRGGVNEQFF.

The chain employs TRBV25-1 and TRBJ1-5; TRBD1 aligns across 7 bases. The V gene end was trimmed by 3 bases and the J gene end by 7 bases; junction bases not matched to a gene: 6. Germline V CDR1 and CDR2: MGHDK, SYGVNS. The CDR3 has 14 residues. This CDR3 is CASSETGPHQPQHF. The CDR3 DNA reads TGTGCCAGCAGTGAGACAGGGCCCCACCAGCCCCAGCATTTT. The complete variable domain, with remaining parts taken from reference TRBV25-1 and TRBJ1-5, reads EADIYQTPRYLVIGTGKKITLECSQTMGHDKMYWYQQDPGMELHLIHYSYGVNSTEKGDLSSESTVSRIRTEHFPLTLESARPSHTSQYLCASSETGPHQPQHFGDGTRLSIL.

This clonotype turned up a few times. The V gene is TRBV12-3 or TRBV12-4, the J gene TRBJ2-1; TRBD1 agrees at 7 bases. The CDR3 is made up of 13 amino acids. V dropped 7 bases and J dropped 9; count of bases not matched to a gene: 9. CDR3 sequence: CASTTGTVGEQFF. CDR3 DNA sequence: TGTGCCAGCACTACAGGGACAGTTGGTGAGCAGTTCTTC.

This clonotype was detected a few times. V and J are TRBV7-2 and TRBJ2-7, with 11 positions matching TRBD1. Trimming removed 5 bases from V and 4 bases from J; junction bases left unmatched: 13. Germline CDR1 SGHTA, CDR2 FQGNSA. This CDR3 has 17 residues. CDR3 coding DNA: TGTGCCAGCAGCGACATTAGTACCCGGGACAGGGGGTACGAGCAGTACTTC. Amino acids: CASSDISTRDRGYEQYF.

This clonotype has a handful of counts. The chain is built from TRBV5-1 and TRBJ2-7; D is undetermined. Germline V CDR1 and CDR2: SGHRS, YFSETQ. Trimming removed 3 bases at V and 3 bases at J, with 7 bases between. This CDR3 has 12 amino acids. The CDR3 reads CASSSTYYEQYF. CDR3 in DNA: TGCGCCAGCAGCTCCACCTACTACGAGCAGTACTTC.

The rearrangement uses TRBV30 and TRBJ2-5, with 15 bases fitting TRBD2. The V gene's germline CDR1 is GTSNPN and CDR2 SVGIG (reference sequence). The CDR3 spans 19 residues. Trimming removed 3 bases from V and 5 bases from J; junction bases left unmatched: 16. CDR3 in amino acids: CAWRKWTSGGAGPVETQYF. CDR3 nucleotide sequence: TGTGCCTGGAGGAAGTGGACTAGCGGGGGGGCCGGGCCAGTGGAGACCCAGTACTTC.

This chain connects TRBV6-2 or TRBV6-3 to TRBJ1-4; D not resolved. Per the germline V gene, CDR1 is MNHEY and CDR2 is SVGEGT. The CDR3 runs to 14 residues. The V and J ends lost 6 bases and 5 bases respectively, with 13 bases between them. CDR3 coding DNA: TGTGCCAGCAGCTTCGGTACTTCCAATGAAAAACTGTTTTTT. This codes for CASSFGTSNEKLFF.